The 20 T cell receptor beta chains given below trace back to one sample, sequenced in a study of CD8+CD57+ T cells in acquired aplastic anemia. TCR beta VDJ and CDR3 were profiled, and genomic DNA was the template. TCRdb passed the reads through MiXCR, listing each CDR3 protein once. Here the sample spans under 200,000 distinct CDR3 sequences, about 48% being singletons. Sample: sorted CD4+, CD8+, or CD8+CD57+ T cells (not recorded which) from PBMCs. The receptors stem from a human donor in good health.

This clonotype was observed a handful of times. The V gene is TRBV28, the J gene TRBJ1-6; D is unclear. Germline assignment: CDR1 MDHEN and CDR2 SYDVKM. The V end lost 5 bases, the J end lost 14 bases, and 19 bases lay between the germline ends. The CDR3 contains 14 residues. The CDR3 nucleotides read TGTGCCAGCAGTCCCCCATCCTCTAATTGGGCCCTCCACTTT. Amino acid sequence: CASSPPSSNWALHF. Full variable domain (missing parts from reference TRBV28 and TRBJ1-6): DVKVTQSSRYLVKRTGEKVFLECVQDMDHENMFWYRQDPGLGLRLIYFSYDVKMKEKGDIPEGYSVSREKKERFSLILESASTNQTSMYLCASSPPSSNWALHFGNGTRLTVT.

A remark on this clonotype: Lacking the conserved final phenylalanine or tryptophan, this CDR3 likely reflects a read error. The J gene is TRBJ1-2, the V gene TRBV24-1; D is possibly TRBD1 (5 bases). There are 13 residues in the CDR3. Trimming stripped 5 bases from V and 3 bases from J, with 9 bases between. The germline CDR1 and CDR2 sequences are KGHDR and SFDVKD. CDR3 protein: CATSAGPYYGYTL. The CDR3 DNA reads as TGTGCCACCAGTGCGGGGCCCTACTATGGCTACACCCTC.

The chain carries TRBV29-1 and TRBJ1-6; no clear D gene. Trimming cost V 5 bases and J 0 bases, with 5 bases left between them. Germline V gives CDR1 SQVTM, CDR2 ANQGSEA. The CDR3 is 13 residues long. The chain's CDR3 is CSVRSSYNSPLHF. The CDR3 DNA follows: TGCAGCGTTCGGAGCTCCTATAATTCACCCCTCCACTTT.

Notes on this clonotype: This CDR3 is missing its conserved last phenylalanine or tryptophan, likely due to a read error. The V gene is TRBV11-2, the J gene TRBJ2-1; tentatively, D is TRBD1 (5 bases). Germline V gene lookup returns CDR1 SGHAT and CDR2 FQNNGV. Trimming removed 5 bases from V and 6 bases from J, with 17 bases in between. This CDR3 is built from 15 residues. The CDR3 DNA reads TGTGCCAGCAGCCGTTACTCAGGGTTCCCCAATGAGCAGTTCTCC. Amino acids: CASSRYSGFPNEQFS.

Only a few counts were recorded for this clonotype. V usage is TRBV6-1 and J usage is TRBJ2-7, with TRBD1 matching over 9 bases. Germline V gives CDR1 MNHNS, CDR2 SASEGT. This CDR3 has 17 amino acids. The ends lost 5 bases at V and 4 bases at J; junction bases unmatched: 15. The CDR3 DNA follows: TGTGCCAGCAGTCATGGACAGGGGTTTATTCCCCTTTACGAGCAGTACTTC. It codes for CASSHGQGFIPLYEQYF.

This clonotype was counted at least ten times. The gene calls are TRBV19 and TRBJ2-5, with TRBD1 identical over 10 bases. The CDR3 runs to 14 residues. V dropped 9 bases and J dropped 5; count of bases not matched to a gene: 9. CDR1 is LNHDA, CDR2 SQIVND, per germline (reference sequence). CDR3 loop: CASKRQGASETQYF. CDR3 DNA sequence: TGTGCCAGCAAGCGACAGGGGGCTTCGGAGACCCAGTACTTC.

The chain joins TRBV24-1 to TRBJ2-5; D is ambiguous. Germline CDR1 KGHDR, CDR2 SFDVKD. V was clipped by 0 bases and J by 7 bases, with 8 bases between them. This CDR3 has 13 amino acids. The CDR3 sequence: CATSDLLGRTQYF. Written as DNA, the CDR3 is TGTGCCACCAGTGATTTGCTTGGAAGGACCCAGTACTTC.

This clonotype has a count of ten or more. The CDR3 spells CASSYSVTGAAAEQYF. CDR3 sequence (DNA): TGTGCCAGCAGTTACTCCGTGACAGGGGCAGCGGCCGAGCAGTACTTC. This rearrangement joins TRBV6-5 to TRBJ2-7; 8 bases align to TRBD1. The CDR3 contains 16 residues. CDR1 and CDR2 (germline): MNHEY, SVGAGI. V shed 0 bases, J shed 6 bases, and the junction held 10 bases outside the gene matches.

This clonotype was found many times. J is TRBJ1-5 and V is TRBV3-1; D perhaps matches TRBD1 (6 bases). This CDR3 has 14 amino acids. V was cut by 4 bases and J by 10 bases, with 17 bases left in between. Germline loops: CDR1 LGHDT, CDR2 YNNKEL (reference sequence). CDR3 sequence (DNA): TGTGCCAGCAGCCGACGACAGGTAGCATTTCCCCAGCATTTT. This sequence encodes CASSRRQVAFPQHF. The complete variable domain, with remaining parts taken from reference TRBV3-1 and TRBJ1-5, reads DTAVSQTPKYLVTQMGNDKSIKCEQNLGHDTMYWYKQDSKKFLKIMFSYNNKELIINETVPNRFSPKSPDKAHLNLHINSLELGDSAVYFCASSRRQVAFPQHFGDGTRLSIL.

This clonotype was picked up many times. The V call is TRBV7-9, the J call TRBJ1-6; D unclear. Germline V lookup: CDR1 SEHNR, CDR2 FQNEAQ (reference sequence). This CDR3 has 14 residues. Between the trimmed V and J ends, which lost 3 bases and 7 bases, there was a span of 10 bases. CDR3 sequence: CASSFWAANSPLHF. The CDR3, as DNA: TGTGCCAGCAGCTTCTGGGCCGCGAATTCACCCCTCCACTTT. The full variable domain, with the rest looked up from reference TRBV7-9 and TRBJ1-6, is DTGVSQNPRHKITKRGQNVTFRCDPISEHNRLYWYRQTLGQGPEFLTYFQNEAQLEKSRLLSDRFSAERPKGSFSTLEIQRTEQGDSAMYLCASSFWAANSPLHFGNGTRLTVT.

The chain recombines TRBV7-2 with TRBJ2-7; D is undetermined. Germline V lookup: CDR1 SGHTA, CDR2 FQGNSA. With 5 bases removed from V and 7 bases from J, the gap between germline ends came to 12 bases. The CDR3 spans 12 residues. DNA for the CDR3: TGTGCCAGCAGCGCCTTACGGGTTGAGCAGTACTTC. Encoded protein: CASSALRVEQYF.

The chain combines TRBV30 with TRBJ2-2; 8 bases are shared with TRBD2. Losses at the gene ends were 5 bases for V and 4 bases for J; bases not matched to a gene: 9. There are 15 residues in the CDR3. The germline V gene has CDR1 GTSNPN and CDR2 SVGIG (reference sequence). The CDR3 loop reads CAWGAGTRTTGELFF. The CDR3 DNA sequence: TGTGCCTGGGGGGCCGGGACTAGGACCACCGGGGAGCTGTTTTTT. The entire variable domain, with the rest obtained from reference TRBV30 and TRBJ2-2, is as follows: SQTIHQWPATLVQPVGSPLSLECTVEGTSNPNLYWYRQAAGRGLQLLFYSVGIGQISSEVPQNLSASRPQDRQFILSSKKLLLSDSGFYLCAWGAGTRTTGELFFGEGSRLTVL.

This clonotype was found many times. This chain connects TRBV20-1 to TRBJ1-2, with no clear D. With 0 bases removed from V and 8 bases from J, the gap between germline ends came to 16 bases. Germline values: CDR1 DFQATT, CDR2 SNEGSKA (reference sequence). CDR3 length: 14 residues. This chain's CDR3 is CSARDSSRWEGYTF. CDR3 nucleotide sequence: TGCAGTGCTAGAGATAGTTCCAGGTGGGAAGGCTACACCTTC.

Concerning this clonotype itself: A much more abundant neighbour one base away suggests this may be a read error. This chain uses TRBV12-3 or TRBV12-4 with TRBJ1-1; unclear D gene. V dropped 5 bases and J dropped 10 bases, with 17 bases sitting between them. CDR3 length equals 13 residues. The CDR3 here is CASSVVRPPGAFF. CDR3 bases: TGTGCCAGCAGTGTCGTCAGACCCCCGGGAGCTTTCTTT.

In its sample, this clonotype was seen many times. The V gene is TRBV7-6, the J gene TRBJ2-7, with D possibly being TRBD2 (6 bases). The CDR3 is 15 residues long. V lost 2 bases to trimming and J lost 2 bases, with 13 bases between them. In germline, CDR1 is SGHVS, CDR2 FNYEAQ. CDR3 sequence reads: CASSLYWGETYEQYF. DNA of the CDR3: TGTGCCAGCAGCTTATATTGGGGGGAAACCTACGAGCAGTACTTC. The whole variable domain, filled in from reference TRBV7-6 and TRBJ2-7, reads GAGVSQSPRYKVTKRGQDVALRCDPISGHVSLYWYRQALGQGPEFLTYFNYEAQQDKSGLPNDRFSAERPEGSISTLTIQRTEQRDSAMYRCASSLYWGETYEQYFGPGTRLTVT.

About this clonotype: This may come from a read error, since a much larger clone is one base off. Because the CDR3 is missing its conserved closing phenylalanine or tryptophan, this is likely a read error. This chain joins TRBV10-3 and TRBJ2-5; no clear D gene. With 10 bases removed from V and 5 bases from J, the gap between germline ends came to 23 bases. The germline V gene has CDR1 ENHRY and CDR2 SYGVKD. This CDR3 region has 15 residues. CDR3 amino acids: CASSPMARTGETQYL. Here the CDR3 DNA reads TGTGCCAGCAGCCCGATGGCTCGCACCGGGGAGACCCAGTACCTC.

This clonotype showed up many times. This chain joins TRBV5-1 and TRBJ2-1, with a possible D match to TRBD1 (6 bases). CDR3 size: 16 residues. Germline CDR1 is SGHRS and CDR2 is YFSETQ. Trimming took 0 bases from V and 12 from J, leaving 22 bases between them. CDR3 nucleotides: TGCGCCAGCAGCTTGGGGCCGGCAGGGGCGACGAGCGCGCAGTTCTTC. Amino acid sequence: CASSLGPAGATSAQFF. The whole variable domain, filled in from reference TRBV5-1 and TRBJ2-1, reads KAGVTQTPRYLIKTRGQQVTLSCSPISGHRSVSWYQQTPGQGLQFLFEYFSETQRNKGNFPGRFSGRQFSNSRSEMNVSTLELGDSALYLCASSLGPAGATSAQFFGPGTRLTVL.

This clonotype was counted ten times or more. The chain employs TRBV6-5 and TRBJ2-1; 7 positions agree with TRBD1. V trimming: 3 bases; J trimming: 7 bases; junction bases outside the gene matches: 9. The CDR3 has 15 amino acids. In germline, CDR1 is MNHEY, CDR2 SVGAGI. CDR3 DNA sequence: TGTGCCAGCAGTTATACCATATACAGGGGTAATGAGCAGTTCTTC. This translates into CASSYTIYRGNEQFF.

This clonotype has just a few counts. V gene TRBV9 combines with J gene TRBJ1-6, with TRBD1 as a possible D gene (5 bases). The CDR3 has 15 residues. The V gene lost 6 bases and the J gene lost 7 bases, with 17 bases spanning the gap. Per the germline V gene, CDR1 is SGDLS and CDR2 is YYNGEE. The CDR3 nucleotides read TGTGCCAGCACCCCCCGGGACGGCCGCAATTCACCCCTCCACTTT. Its protein product is CASTPRDGRNSPLHF.

This rearrangement joins TRBV24-1 to TRBJ2-7; a possible D gene is TRBD2 (5 bases). This CDR3 is 16 amino acids long. CDR1 is KGHDR, CDR2 SFDVKD, per germline. The V end was cut by 2 bases, the J end by 3 bases, with 16 bases between. The CDR3 DNA is TGTGCCACCAGTGATTCCCCGGGGAGTTCCTACTACGAGCAGTACTTC. Protein sequence: CATSDSPGSSYYEQYF.